This passage covers 12 T cell receptor gamma chains from one sample sequenced in a study of Vδ1+ human thymocytes. Study outcomes and limitations: In the thymus, TRG and TRD repertoires looked highly polyclonal with Gaussian CDR3 lengths.

No cognate antigen is known for these TCRs. The template was reverse-transcribed extracted RNA. Pooled V-gene forward primers with one constant-region reverse primer generated the CDR3 amplicons by multiplex PCR. With CATT, TCRdb re-called clones from the multiplex PCR reads. The sample yields tens of thousands of gamma-chain clones, roughly 13% seen once. Material: Vdelta1+ gamma-delta thymocytes from the thymus. Specified subset: FACS-sorted CD3+ TCRalphabeta- TCRVdelta1+ TCRVdelta2- thymocytes. The source of these receptors is a child in the first two years of life who had congenital heart surgery.

Details on this clone: A much larger clone differs from this one at a single base, so this may be a read error. This specimen includes other DNA sequences encoding the same CDR3. The V and J genes are TRGV3 and TRGJ1 or TRGJ2. CDR1 and CDR2 from the germline V gene are VTNTFY and YDVSTARD (reference sequence). After removal of 2 bases from V and 4 bases from J, the junction contained 5 bases not matched to a gene. This CDR3 has 13 residues. The CDR3: CATWDKPYYKKLF. CDR3 DNA: TGTGCCACCTGGGACAAGCCCTATTATAAGAAACTCTTT.

This clone is categorized as large. Other DNA sequences in the same sample also yield this CDR3. V gene TRGV9 combines with J gene TRGJ1 or TRGJ2. Germline V CDR1 and CDR2: GITISATS, ISYDGTV (reference sequence). J lost 6 bases, V lost 0 bases, and 2 bases had no gene match. The CDR3 sequence is 12 residues long. Here the CDR3 reads CALWEVRYKKLF. DNA for the CDR3: TGTGCCTTGTGGGAGGTGCGTTATAAGAAACTCTTT.

V usage is TRGV4 and J usage is TRGJP2. V shed 0 bases, J shed 3 bases, and the junction held 16 bases outside the gene matches. Germline CDR1 EGSTGY, CDR2 YDSYTSSV. The CDR3 spans 19 residues. The CDR3 DNA sequence: TGTGCCACCTGGGATGGGCCGACCCCGGGGGAATGTAGTGATTGGATCAAGACGTTT. It yields the protein CATWDGPTPGECSDWIKTF.

The gene calls are TRGV9 and TRGJ1 or TRGJ2. The CDR3 is made up of 18 amino acids. Germline lookup yields CDR1 GITISATS and CDR2 ISYDGTV (reference sequence). V trimming: 2 bases; J trimming: 6 bases; junction bases outside the gene matches: 22. The CDR3 loop reads CALWEASPPSGPGYKKLF. The CDR3 DNA reads as TGTGCCTTGTGGGAGGCGAGTCCGCCGTCCGGTCCGGGTTATAAGAAACTCTTT.

This clone was seen only a few times. The V call is TRGV5, the J call TRGJP1. V lost 2 bases, J lost 7 bases, and 1 base stayed unmatched. Germline CDR1 and CDR2: VINAFY and YDVSNSKD. CDR3 length: 12 residues. This CDR3 reads CATWDNGWFKIF. CDR3 nucleotides: TGTGCCACCTGGGACAATGGTTGGTTCAAGATATTT.

This clone has only a few counts. V and J are TRGV4 and TRGJP1. Germline V gene sequence: CDR1 EGSTGY, CDR2 YDSYTSSV. The CDR3 is 14 amino acids. V dropped 0 bases and J dropped 9; count of bases not matched to a gene: 7. The CDR3 DNA is TGTGCCACCTGGGATGGGCCCGGGAGTTGGTTCAAGATATTT. Its protein product is CATWDGPGSWFKIF.

Turning to this clone: Other DNA variants within this sample encode the same CDR3. The gene calls are TRGV2 and TRGJ1 or TRGJ2. Per the germline V gene, CDR1 is EGSNGY and CDR2 is YDSYNSKV. V gave up 1 base and J gave up 7 bases; unmatched junction bases: 7. This CDR3 comprises 13 residues. The CDR3 reads CATWDGLRYKKLF. In DNA form, the CDR3 reads TGTGCCACCTGGGACGGCTTGAGGTATAAGAAACTCTTT.

This clone appeared a few times. J is TRGJP2 and V is TRGV4. The trim removed 6 bases at V and 9 bases at J, leaving 19 bases unmatched. The germline V gene has CDR1 EGSTGY and CDR2 YDSYTSSV. The CDR3 spans 16 residues. The CDR3 nucleotides are TGTGCCACCTGGAACGAGGAGGTGGGGAGTAATTGGATCAAGACGTTT. Residues: CATWNEEVGSNWIKTF.

V gene TRGV8 combines with J gene TRGJP2. The germline V gene encodes CDR1 VENAVY and CDR2 YDSYNSRV. V shed 5 bases, J shed 5 bases, and the junction held 8 bases outside the gene matches. This CDR3 spans 14 amino acids. CDR3: CATWGQGSDWIKTF. For the CDR3, the DNA is TGTGCCACCTGGGGCCAAGGAAGTGATTGGATCAAGACGTTT.

The table lists this clone with a few counts. Distinct nucleotide sequences in the sample also encode this CDR3. This sequence joins TRGV8 and TRGJP1. V trimming: 4 bases; J trimming: 4 bases; junction bases outside the gene matches: 3. CDR1 and CDR2 from the germline V gene are VENAVY and YDSYNSRV. The CDR3 contains 13 residues. DNA for the CDR3: TGTGCCACCTGGGACGTCACTGGTTGGTTCAAGATATTT. Translated, it gives CATWDVTGWFKIF.

The V call is TRGV8, the J call TRGJ1 or TRGJ2. J was trimmed by 6 bases and V by 0 bases; bases with no gene match: 11. Germline lookup yields CDR1 VENAVY and CDR2 YDSYNSRV. The CDR3 length is 15 residues. The CDR3 bases are TGTGCCACCTGGGATAGGCCGGATTATTGTTATAAGAAACTCTTT. Translating it yields CATWDRPDYCYKKLF.

Turning to this clone: Additional DNA sequences in this sample encode the identical CDR3. The chain has TRGV2 and TRGJ1 or TRGJ2. Germline V lookup: CDR1 EGSNGY, CDR2 YDSYNSKV. V dropped 0 bases and J dropped 6; count of bases not matched to a gene: 5. This CDR3 comprises 13 residues. The DNA for the CDR3 is TGTGCCACCTGGGACGGGAGGTCTTATAAGAAACTCTTT. It specifies CATWDGRSYKKLF.